Listed below are T cell receptor beta chains from one sample, sequenced in a study of blood T cell repertoires in COVID-19. Clones were sequenced by immunoSEQ multiplex PCR, and TCRdb holds only the in-frame ones, with some missing. The profile shows around 140,000 clones, about 90% of them singletons. Sequences were obtained from peripheral blood. The source is a man older than 75 with acute or convalescent COVID-19. CDR3s include the opening cysteine and the closing phenylalanine or tryptophan. A D gene is named only where the DNA matches it firmly. Where a row states a size, it is once, few, many or the class of an expanded clone; other rows omit it.

clone size	D gene	V gene	J gene	CDR3 protein	CDR3 DNA
once	-	TRBV9	TRBJ1-1	CASSVDPKNTEAFF	TGTGCCAGCAGCGTAGACCCTAAGAACACTGAAGCTTTCTTT
-	-	TRBV3-1/TRBV3-2	TRBJ2-1	CASSHDSGGAGNEQFF	TGTGCCAGCAGCCATGATAGCGGAGGGGCCGGGAATGAGCAGTTCTTC
-	-	TRBV4-2	TRBJ2-7	CASSQGSYEQYF	TGTGCCAGCAGCCAAGGTAGCTACGAGCAGTACTTC
-	-	TRBV5-1	TRBJ2-3	CASSLGVLEGTDTQYF	TGCGCCAGCAGCTTGGGGGTCTTGGAGGGAACAGATACGCAGTATTTT
-	-	TRBV5-5	TRBJ1-6	CASSLAEGLRSYNSPLHF	TGTGCCAGCAGCTTGGCGGAGGGGTTGCGCTCCTATAATTCACCCCTCCACTTT
-	-	TRBV5-1	TRBJ2-7	CASSLGGHSLTYEQYF	TGCGCCAGCAGCTTGGGGGGACATAGTTTAACCTACGAGCAGTACTTC
-	-	TRBV5-1	TRBJ2-5	CASTSGSQETQYF	TGCGCCAGCACCTCAGGGTCCCAAGAGACCCAGTACTTC
-	TRBD2	TRBV7-2	TRBJ2-2	CASSGGLAGELFF	TGTGCCAGCAGCGGTGGACTAGCCGGGGAGCTGTTTTTT
-	TRBD1	TRBV5-1	TRBJ2-1	CASSWTDRENNEQFF	TGCGCCAGCAGCTGGACTGACAGGGAGAACAATGAGCAGTTCTTC
-	TRBD1	TRBV10-2	TRBJ2-7	CASSEGYRGPYEQYF	TGCGCCAGCAGTGAGGGATACAGGGGACCCTACGAGCAGTACTTC
-	TRBD1	TRBV6-5	TRBJ2-7	CASSWDRGYEQYF	TGTGCCAGCAGTTGGGACAGGGGTTACGAGCAGTACTTC
-	-	TRBV6-2/TRBV6-3	TRBJ1-5	CASSYETPNQPQHF	TGTGCCAGCAGTTACGAGACACCTAATCAGCCCCAGCATTTT
-	TRBD1	TRBV29-1	TRBJ1-2	CSAGTGRNYGYTF	TGCAGCGCTGGGACAGGGCGGAACTATGGCTACACCTTC
-	TRBD1	TRBV5-8	TRBJ1-4	CASSRGQGATNEKLFF	TGTGCCAGCAGCCGGGGACAGGGCGCAACTAATGAAAAACTGTTTTTT
-	TRBD2	TRBV30	TRBJ2-3	CAWSVQSGGPDTQYF	TGTGCCTGGAGTGTACAATCGGGGGGTCCAGATACGCAGTATTTT
-	TRBD2	TRBV6-5	TRBJ2-1	CASSYLGLVSYNEQFF	TGTGCCAGCAGTTACCTGGGACTAGTGTCCTACAATGAGCAGTTCTTC
-	-	TRBV5-1	TRBJ1-6	CASSLDLGAGSPLHF	TGCGCCAGCAGCTTGGATCTGGGGGCAGGGTCACCCCTCCACTTT
-	-	TRBV3-1/TRBV3-2	TRBJ1-3	CASSTTRENTIYF	TGTGCCAGCAGCACGACCCGGGAAAACACCATATATTTT
-	-	TRBV5-1	TRBJ2-7	CASNTRKGDPSYEQYF	TGCGCCAGCAACACAAGAAAAGGGGATCCCTCCTACGAGCAGTACTTC
-	-	TRBV6-6	TRBJ2-7	CASRREAPYEQYF	TGTGCCAGCAGGCGGGAAGCGCCCTACGAGCAGTACTTC